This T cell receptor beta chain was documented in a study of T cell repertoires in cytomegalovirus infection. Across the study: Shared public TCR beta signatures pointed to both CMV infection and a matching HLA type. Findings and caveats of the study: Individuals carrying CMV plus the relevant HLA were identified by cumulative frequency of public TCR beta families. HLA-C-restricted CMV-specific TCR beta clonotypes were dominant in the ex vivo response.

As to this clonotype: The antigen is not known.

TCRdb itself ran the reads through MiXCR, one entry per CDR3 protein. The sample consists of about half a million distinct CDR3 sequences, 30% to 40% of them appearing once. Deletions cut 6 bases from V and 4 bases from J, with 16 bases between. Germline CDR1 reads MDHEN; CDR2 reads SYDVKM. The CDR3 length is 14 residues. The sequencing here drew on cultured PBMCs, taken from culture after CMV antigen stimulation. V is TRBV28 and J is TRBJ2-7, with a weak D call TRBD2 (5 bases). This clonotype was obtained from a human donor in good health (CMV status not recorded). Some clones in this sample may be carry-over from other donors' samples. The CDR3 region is CASRTIVASYEQYF. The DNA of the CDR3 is TGTGCCAGCAGAACTATAGTAGCGAGTTACGAGCAGTACTTC.